Listed here is a single T cell receptor beta chain. The data were produced by immunoSEQ multiplex PCR, yet TCRdb's version contains in-frame clones alone and is incomplete. Of tens of thousands of clones listed, around 91% are singletons. The data originate from a study of T cell changes during pregnancy in multiple sclerosis. Sequencing used CD4+ T cells from peripheral blood mononuclear cells, obtained in the second trimester of pregnancy. The receptor's source is a female donor in good health, enrolled as a control in a pregnancy study.

The CDR3 here is CASSHSSGNTGELFF. The CDR3 DNA sequence: TGTGCCAGCAGCCATAGTAGCGGTAACACCGGGGAGCTGTTTTTT. This rearrangement joins TRBV14 to TRBJ2-2; tentative D call: TRBD2 (6 bases). V lost 3 bases and J lost 2, with 10 bases in between. The germline CDR1 and CDR2 sequences are SGHDN and FVKESK. The CDR3 loop spans 15 amino acids.